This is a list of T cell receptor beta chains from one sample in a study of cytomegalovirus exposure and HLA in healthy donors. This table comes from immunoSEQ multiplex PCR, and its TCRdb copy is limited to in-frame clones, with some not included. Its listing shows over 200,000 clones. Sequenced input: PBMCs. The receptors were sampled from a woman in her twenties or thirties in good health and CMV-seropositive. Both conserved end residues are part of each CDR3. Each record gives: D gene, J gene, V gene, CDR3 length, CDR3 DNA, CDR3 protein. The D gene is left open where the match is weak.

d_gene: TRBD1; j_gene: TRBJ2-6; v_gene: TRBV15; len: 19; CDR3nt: TGTGCCACCAGCACCCCGGGACAGGGGGCCGCAACTGGGGCCAACGTCCTGACTTTC; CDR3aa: CATSTPGQGAATGANVLTF
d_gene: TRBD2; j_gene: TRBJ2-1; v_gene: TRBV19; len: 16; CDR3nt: TGTGCCAGTAGTCGGCCGGGACTAGCGGGGGCTGGGGAGCAGTTCTTC; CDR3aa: CASSRPGLAGAGEQFF
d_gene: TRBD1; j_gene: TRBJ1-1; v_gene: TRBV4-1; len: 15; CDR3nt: TGCGCCAGCAGCCACCCGACAGGGGGCCCAGCTGAAGCTTTCTTT; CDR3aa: CASSHPTGGPAEAFF
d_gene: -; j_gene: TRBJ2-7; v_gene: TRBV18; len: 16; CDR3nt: TGTGCCAGCTCACCACTGGGCGGGGACCACTCCTACGAGCAGTACTTC; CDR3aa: CASSPLGGDHSYEQYF
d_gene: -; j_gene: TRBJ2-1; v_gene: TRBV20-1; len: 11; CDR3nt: TGCAGTGCTATGCAAGGCAACGAGGAGTTCTTC; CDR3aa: CSAMQGNEEFF
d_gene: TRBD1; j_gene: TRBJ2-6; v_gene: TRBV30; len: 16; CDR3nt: TGTGCCTGGGGGACAGGCGTGAGCTCTGGGGCCAACGTCCTGACTTTC; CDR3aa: CAWGTGVSSGANVLTF
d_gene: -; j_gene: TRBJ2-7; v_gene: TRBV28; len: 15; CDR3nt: TGTGCCAGCAGTTCCTGGGGCCAGGATCCCTACGAGCAGTACTTC; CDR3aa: CASSSWGQDPYEQYF
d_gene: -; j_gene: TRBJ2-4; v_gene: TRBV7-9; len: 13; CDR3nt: TGTGCCAGCAGCTTAACTCAGGGAAACATTCAGTACTTC; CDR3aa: CASSLTQGNIQYF
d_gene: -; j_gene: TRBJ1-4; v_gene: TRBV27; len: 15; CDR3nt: TGTGCCAGCAGTTTTTCGCACAGGCCTAATGAAAAACTGTTTTTT; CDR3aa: CASSFSHRPNEKLFF
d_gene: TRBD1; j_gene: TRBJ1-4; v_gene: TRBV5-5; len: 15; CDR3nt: TGTGCCAGCAGCTTGTCCGGGACAGGGGAAGAAAAACTGTTTTTT; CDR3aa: CASSLSGTGEEKLFF
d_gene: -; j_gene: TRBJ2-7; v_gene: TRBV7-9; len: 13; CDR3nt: TGTGCCAGCAGGATACGTACTAGCAGCGAGCAGTACTTC; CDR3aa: CASRIRTSSEQYF
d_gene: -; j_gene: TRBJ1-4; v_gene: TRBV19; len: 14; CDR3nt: TGTGCCAGTACATCGTCCAGGGCGGGGGAAAAACTGTTTTTT; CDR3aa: CASTSSRAGEKLFF
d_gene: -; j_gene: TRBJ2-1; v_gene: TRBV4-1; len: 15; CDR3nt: TGCGCCAGCAGCCAAGCGAGGAGCTCCTACAATGAGCAGTTCTTC; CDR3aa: CASSQARSSYNEQFF
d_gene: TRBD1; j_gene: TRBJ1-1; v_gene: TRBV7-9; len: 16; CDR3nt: TGTGCCAGCAGCAGGGGGGACAGGGTAACGGACACTGAAGCTTTCTTT; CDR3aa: CASSRGDRVTDTEAFF
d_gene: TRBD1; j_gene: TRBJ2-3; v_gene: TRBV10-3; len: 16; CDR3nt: TGTGCCATCAGTTCCCTCAGGGGGTCTAGCACAGATACGCAGTATTTT; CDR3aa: CAISSLRGSSTDTQYF
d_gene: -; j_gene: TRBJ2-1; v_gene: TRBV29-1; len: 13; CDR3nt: TGCAGCGTTGAAGCGAAAATAAGTGGCGAGCAGTTCTTC; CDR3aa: CSVEAKISGEQFF
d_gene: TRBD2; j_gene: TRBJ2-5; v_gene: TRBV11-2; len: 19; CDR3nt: TGTGCCAGCAGCCCCAGACCGACCGTAGCGGGAGGAGTCCAAGAGACCCAGTACTTC; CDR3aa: CASSPRPTVAGGVQETQYF
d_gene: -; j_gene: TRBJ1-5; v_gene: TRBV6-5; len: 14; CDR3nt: TGTGCCAGCAGGCCACGGAGGGAGGGTCGGCCCCAGCATTTT; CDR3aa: CASRPRREGRPQHF
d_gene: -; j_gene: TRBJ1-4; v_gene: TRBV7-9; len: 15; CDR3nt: TGTGCCAGCAGCTTTGGGGCGGGGCCTAATGAAAAACTGTTTTTT; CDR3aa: CASSFGAGPNEKLFF
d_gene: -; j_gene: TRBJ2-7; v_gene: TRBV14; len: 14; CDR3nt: TGTGCCAGCAGCCGGAGGGGGGAGGGCTACGAGCAGTACTTC; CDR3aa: CASSRRGEGYEQYF
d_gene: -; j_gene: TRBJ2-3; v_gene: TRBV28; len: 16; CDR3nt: TGTGCCAGCAGTTTATGGGCTGCGGGTAATACAGATACGCAGTATTTT; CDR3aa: CASSLWAAGNTDTQYF
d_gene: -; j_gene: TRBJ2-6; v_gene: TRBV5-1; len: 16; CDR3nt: TGCGCCAGCAGCCCCCGACAGGCCTCTGAGGCCAACGTCCTGACTTTC; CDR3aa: CASSPRQASEANVLTF
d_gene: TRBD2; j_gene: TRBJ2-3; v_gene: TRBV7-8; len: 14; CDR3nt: TGTGCCAGCAAGCGGGGGGAAGTGAGTGATACGCAGTATTTT; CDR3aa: CASKRGEVSDTQYF
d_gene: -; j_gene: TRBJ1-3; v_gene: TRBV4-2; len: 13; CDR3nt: TGTGCCAGCAGCCAACCCCAGGGAAACACCATATATTTT; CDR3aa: CASSQPQGNTIYF
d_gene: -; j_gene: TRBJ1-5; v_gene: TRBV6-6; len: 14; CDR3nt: TGTGCCAGCAGTTACGTCGGGGGCAATCAGCCCCAGCATTTT; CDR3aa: CASSYVGGNQPQHF
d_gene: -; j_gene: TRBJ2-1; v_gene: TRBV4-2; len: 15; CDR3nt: TGTGCCAGCAGCCCCCGACCCTTGACAGAGAATGAGCAGTTCTTC; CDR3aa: CASSPRPLTENEQFF
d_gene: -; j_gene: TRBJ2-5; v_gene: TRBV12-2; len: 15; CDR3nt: TGTGCAAGTCGCTTAGTAGGGACAGGGGAAGAGACCCAGTACTTC; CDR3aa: CASRLVGTGEETQYF
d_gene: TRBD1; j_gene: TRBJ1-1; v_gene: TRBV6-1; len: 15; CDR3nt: TGTGCCAGCAGACAAGCAGGGGGAAGATGGTCTGAAGCTTTCTTT; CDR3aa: CASRQAGGRWSEAFF
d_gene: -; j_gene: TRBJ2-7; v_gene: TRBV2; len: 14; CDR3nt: TGTGCCAGCAGGCTCTCAGGGCCGTCCTACGAGCAGTACTTC; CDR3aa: CASRLSGPSYEQYF
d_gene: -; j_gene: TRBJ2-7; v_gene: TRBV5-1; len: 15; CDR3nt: TGCGCCAGCAGCTTGGTGGCAGGGGCAACCTACGAGCAGTACTTC; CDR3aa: CASSLVAGATYEQYF
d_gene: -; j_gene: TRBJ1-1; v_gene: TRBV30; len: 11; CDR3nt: TGTGCCTGGAGCCACTCCGGGGAGGCTTTCTTT; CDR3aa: CAWSHSGEAFF
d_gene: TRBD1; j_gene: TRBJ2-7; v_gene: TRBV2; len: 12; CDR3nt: TGTGCCAGCAGGGACAGGGGCGACGAGCAGTACTTC; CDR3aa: CASRDRGDEQYF
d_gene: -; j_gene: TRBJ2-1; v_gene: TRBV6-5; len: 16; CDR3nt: TGTGCCAGCAGTTACGCGATCCGGGGGGCCGAGAATGAGCAGTTCTTC; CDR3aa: CASSYAIRGAENEQFF
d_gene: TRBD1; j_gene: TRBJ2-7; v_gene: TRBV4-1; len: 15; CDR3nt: TGCGCCAGCAGCCAACGACAGGGGGGGACCTACGAGCAGTACTTC; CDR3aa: CASSQRQGGTYEQYF
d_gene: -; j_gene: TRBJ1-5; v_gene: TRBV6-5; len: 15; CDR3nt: TGTGCCAGCAGTTACTCGCAACAGGGAAATCAGCCCCAGCATTTT; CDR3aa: CASSYSQQGNQPQHF
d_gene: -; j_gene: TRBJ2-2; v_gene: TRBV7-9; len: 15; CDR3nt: TGTGCCAGCAGCTACAAGGGACAGAACACCGGGGAGCTGTTTTTT; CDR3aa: CASSYKGQNTGELFF
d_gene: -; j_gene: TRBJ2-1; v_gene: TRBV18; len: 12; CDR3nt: TGTGCCAGCTCAACGGACGGGAAGTCTCAGTTCTTC; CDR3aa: CASSTDGKSQFF
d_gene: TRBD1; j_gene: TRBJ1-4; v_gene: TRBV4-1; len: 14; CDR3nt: TGCGCCACCAAGGGGGCAGCTTATAATGAAAAACTGTTTTTT; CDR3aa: CATKGAAYNEKLFF
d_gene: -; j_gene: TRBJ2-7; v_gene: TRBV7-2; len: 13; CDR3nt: TGTGCCAGCAGCTACAACTACGCCTACGAGCAGTACTTC; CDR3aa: CASSYNYAYEQYF
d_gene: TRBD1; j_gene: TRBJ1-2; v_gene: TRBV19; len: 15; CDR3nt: TGTGCCAGTAGCGACCGGGACAGGGTGGGCTATGGCTACACCTTC; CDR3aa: CASSDRDRVGYGYTF
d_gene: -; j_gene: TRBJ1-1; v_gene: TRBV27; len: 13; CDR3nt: TGTGCCAGCAGACTTCAGGGCAACACTGAAGCTTTCTTT; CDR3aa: CASRLQGNTEAFF
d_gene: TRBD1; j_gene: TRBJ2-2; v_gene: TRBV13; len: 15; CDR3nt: TGTGCCAGCAGCCTAAGGGGGCCTTACACCGGGGAGCTGTTTTTT; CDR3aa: CASSLRGPYTGELFF
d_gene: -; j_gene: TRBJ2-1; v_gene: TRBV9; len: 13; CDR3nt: TGTGCCAGCAGCGTAGTGGTTGGAGACGAGCAGTTCTTC; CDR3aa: CASSVVVGDEQFF